This T cell receptor (beta chain) emerged from a study of T cells in localized non-small cell lung cancer (dated by TCRdb to 2018 to 2021). For context, the study as a whole: The study analyzed T cell repertoires of 236 early-stage NSCLC patients, comparing tumors and uninvolved tumor-adjacent lungs. The cohort consisted of approximately 240 treatment-naive NSCLC patients whose localized lung tumors had been resected. NSCLC patients had a mean age of roughly 64 years, and around 130 were male and around 110 female. What the work shows at the level of the full study, not this receptor alone: Because multi-region sequencing of the tumors was not done, intratumor heterogeneity could not be ruled out. Higher blood T cell density associated with longer overall survival, while higher adjacent-lung clonality associated with shorter survival. A median of approximately 50 of the top 100 tumor clones turned up in the paired uninvolved adjacent lung, and 25 to 35 of those clones also ranked among the top 100 of that same adjacent lung. Uninvolved tumor-adjacent lung showed the highest T cell clonality, higher than tumor, which suggests more focused antigenic responses in the adjacent lung. Because of the exploratory design, TCR variables were selected using unadjusted p-values without false-discovery rate correction.

Details on this clone: Its antigen target is currently unknown. No base qualities exist here, and no much larger clone lies one base off it.

The CDR3 has 15 amino acids, counting the end cysteine and phenylalanine. Only the CDR3 portion is preserved as DNA: 45 bases, with reading frame beginning at the first base. V and J lose 4 bases and 2 bases, and a span of 13 bases separates them. Via the germline V gene, CDR1 is SGDLS and CDR2 YYNGEE. The immunoSEQ Assay was used to sequence TCR beta CDR3 regions from DNA. From the authors' description of their analysis: To compute T cell density, TCR beta template counts were normalized to usable DNA, which was estimated by amplifying housekeeping genes. The preseqR package was used to estimate richness by extrapolating to 400,000 templates for PBMC samples and to 120,000 templates for tissue samples. Clonality was taken to be one minus Pielou's evenness. Tissue-enriched TCRs were identified by differential abundance testing using productive amino-acid clonotypes, minimum total count 5 and alpha 0.1. The Jaccard Index and the Morisita Overlap Index were used to measure how much the repertoires overlapped between compartments. GLIPH grouped TCR beta CDR3s together with public tetramer-defined viral CDR3s, and a viral motif had to include at least three viral sequences and show V-gene enrichment. TCRdb provides this immuneACCESS table in a form limited to in-frame rearrangements. Some clones are lacking; in checked studies, under half of them reflect an unresolved V gene, and why the rest are absent is not known. V, J and clone size were drawn from that table, and D and trimming were deduced from the DNA. Across this sample there are around 40,000 clones, with about 90% seen only once. The leading ten clones occupy roughly 2.6% of the sample.

At diagnosis, peripheral blood, uninvolved tumor-adjacent lung and tumor were collected and were preserved as a mix of fresh-frozen and FFPE material. Blood samples were analyzed as peripheral blood mononuclear cells for TCR repertoire profiling. The V gene is TRBV9 and the J gene is TRBJ2-1, with TRBD2 tentatively as D gene (6 bases match). Specimen: peripheral blood, collected before any cancer treatment. This TCR came from a female donor over 55 with stage I squamous cell lung carcinoma. The nucleotide sequence is TGTGCCAGCAGCCCTGGGATAGCGGCCTACAATGAGCAGTTCTTC. It encodes CASSPGIAAYNEQFF.